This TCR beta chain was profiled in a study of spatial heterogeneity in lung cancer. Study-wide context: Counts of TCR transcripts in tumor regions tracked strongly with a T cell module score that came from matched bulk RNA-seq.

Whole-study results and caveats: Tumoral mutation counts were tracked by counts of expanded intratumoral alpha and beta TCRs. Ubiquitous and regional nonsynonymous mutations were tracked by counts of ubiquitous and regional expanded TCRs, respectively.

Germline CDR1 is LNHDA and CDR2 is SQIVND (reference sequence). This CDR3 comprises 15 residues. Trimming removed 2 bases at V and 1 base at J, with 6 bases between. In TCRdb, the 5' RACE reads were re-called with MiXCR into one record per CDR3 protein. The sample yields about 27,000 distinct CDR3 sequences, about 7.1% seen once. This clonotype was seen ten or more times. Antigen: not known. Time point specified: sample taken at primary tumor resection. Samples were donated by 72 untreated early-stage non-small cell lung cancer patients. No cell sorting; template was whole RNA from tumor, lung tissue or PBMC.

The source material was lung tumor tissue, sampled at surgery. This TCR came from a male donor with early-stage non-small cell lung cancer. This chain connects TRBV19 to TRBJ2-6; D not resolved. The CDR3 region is CASSIPLSGANVLTF. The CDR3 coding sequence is TGTGCCAGTAGTATACCGTTGTCTGGGGCCAACGTCCTGACTTTC.